This entry describes one T cell receptor (beta chain). Its antigen remains unknown. Authors' data handling: After removing out-of-frame reads, around 2 million distinct TCRbeta sequences remained. Libraries were prepared by immunoSEQ multiplex PCR; TCRdb keeps only in-frame clonotypes and omits some of them. The V and J calls and clone size were taken over from that table, and D and trimming were inferred from the DNA. This table holds 45,000 to 60,000 clones, 60% to 80% found once. The sort gate was single viable CD3+CD4+CD8-CD45RO+ cells for memory CD4+ T cells. These data originate in a study of memory CD4+ T cells and cytomegalovirus serostatus. Study as a whole: Of the healthy Belgian adults, roughly ten were CMV seropositive and 20 to 30 seronegative.

Study outcomes and limitations: The CMV-associated TCR signature appears largely within the CD4+ memory repertoire.

The receptor was isolated from an adult in good health and CMV-seronegative. Material for sequencing was memory CD4+ T cells from blood.

As DNA, the CDR3 is TGTGCCAGCAGCCCAAAAGTAGCGCGGTCCTACAATGAGCAGTTCTTC. The encoded protein is CASSPKVARSYNEQFF. This chain joins TRBV7-2 and TRBJ2-1; a possible D gene is TRBD2 (5 bases). Trimming took off 5 bases at V and 1 base at J, with 15 bases between the two ends. The V gene's germline CDR1 is SGHTA and CDR2 FQGNSA. This CDR3 spans 16 amino acids.